The text below deals with one T cell receptor beta chain. Its specificity is not known. The record originates from a study of cytomegalovirus exposure and HLA in healthy donors. As for the study in general: The 100 to 150 validation repertoires, a later analysis reported, used the same platform as the approximately 670 repertoires from the first cohort. Study-level findings and limits: The study found most TCR sequences rare, yet found some public TCRs in many donors. Around 160 TCR beta chains were listed as cytomegalovirus-associated. Three chains tied to CMV proved CMV antigen-specific in vitro.

TCRdb's copy holds only in-frame clones and misses some; the assay was immunoSEQ multiplex PCR. Of approximately 120,000 clones in the sample, roughly 90% were seen once. This sequence originates from a woman aged 18 to 35 in good health and CMV-seronegative. The specimen was PBMCs.

The CDR3 region is CASSLGRDGYTF. CDR3 nucleotides: TGTGCCAGCAGTTTGGGGCGGGACGGCTACACCTTC. The chain links TRBV28 to TRBJ1-2; possibly TRBD1 for D (5 bases). Germline V gene data show CDR1 as MDHEN and CDR2 as SYDVKM. V was trimmed by 3 bases and J by 8 bases, leaving 10 bases between them. This CDR3 has 12 residues.